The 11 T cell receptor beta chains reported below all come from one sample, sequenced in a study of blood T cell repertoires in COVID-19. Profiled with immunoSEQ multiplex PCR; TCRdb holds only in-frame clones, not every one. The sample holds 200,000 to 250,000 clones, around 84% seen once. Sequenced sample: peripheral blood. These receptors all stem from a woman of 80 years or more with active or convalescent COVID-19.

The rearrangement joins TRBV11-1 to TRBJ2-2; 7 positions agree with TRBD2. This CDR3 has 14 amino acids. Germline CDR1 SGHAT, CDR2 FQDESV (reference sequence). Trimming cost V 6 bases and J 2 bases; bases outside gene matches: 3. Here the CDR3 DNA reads TGTGCCAGCAGACTAGCGCCAAACACCGGGGAGCTGTTTTTT. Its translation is CASRLAPNTGELFF.

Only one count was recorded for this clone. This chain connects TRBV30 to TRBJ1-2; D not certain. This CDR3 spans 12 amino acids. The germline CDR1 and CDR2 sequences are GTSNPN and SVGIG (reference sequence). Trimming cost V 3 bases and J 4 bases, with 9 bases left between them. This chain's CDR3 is CAWRSGGYGYTF. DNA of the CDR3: TGTGCCTGGAGGTCCGGAGGCTATGGCTACACCTTC.

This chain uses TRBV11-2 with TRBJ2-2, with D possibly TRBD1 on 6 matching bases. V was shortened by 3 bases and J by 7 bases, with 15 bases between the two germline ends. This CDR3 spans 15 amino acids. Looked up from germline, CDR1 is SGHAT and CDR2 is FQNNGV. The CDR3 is CASSFGAGAGGELFF. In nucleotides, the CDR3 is TGTGCCAGCAGCTTTGGGGCAGGGGCCGGCGGGGAGCTGTTTTTT.

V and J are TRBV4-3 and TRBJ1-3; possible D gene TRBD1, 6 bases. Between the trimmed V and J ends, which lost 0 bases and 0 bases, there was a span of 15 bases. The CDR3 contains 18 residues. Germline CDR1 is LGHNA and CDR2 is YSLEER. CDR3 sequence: CASSQERQAVLSGNTIYF. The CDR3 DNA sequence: TGCGCCAGCAGCCAAGAACGACAGGCAGTTCTCTCTGGAAACACCATATATTTT.

This CDR3 is CASSLGLAGNLDTQYF. DNA for the CDR3: TGCGCCAGCAGCTTAGGACTAGCGGGTAATTTAGATACGCAGTATTTT. The gene calls are TRBV5-1 and TRBJ2-3, with TRBD2 identical over 11 bases. V was pared by 2 bases and J by 5 bases, with 7 bases of the junction left unmatched. The germline gives CDR1 SGHRS, CDR2 YFSETQ. CDR3 length equals 16 residues.

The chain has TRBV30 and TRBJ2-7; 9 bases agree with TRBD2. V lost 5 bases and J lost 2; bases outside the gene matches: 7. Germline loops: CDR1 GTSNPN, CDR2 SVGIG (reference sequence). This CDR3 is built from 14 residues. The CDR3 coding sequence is TGTGCCTGGTCTCTAGCGGGGCGGACCTACGAGCAGTACTTC. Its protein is CAWSLAGRTYEQYF.

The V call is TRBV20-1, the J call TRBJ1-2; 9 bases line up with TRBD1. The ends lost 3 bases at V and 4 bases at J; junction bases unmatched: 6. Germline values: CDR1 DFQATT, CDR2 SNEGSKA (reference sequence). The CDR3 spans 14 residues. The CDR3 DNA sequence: TGCAGTGCTAGTGGGACAGGGTATGTCTATGGCTACACCTTC. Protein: CSASGTGYVYGYTF.

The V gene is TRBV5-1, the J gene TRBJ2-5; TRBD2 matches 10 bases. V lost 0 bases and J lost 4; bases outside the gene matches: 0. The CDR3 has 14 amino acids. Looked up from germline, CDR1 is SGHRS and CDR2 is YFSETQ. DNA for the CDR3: TGCGCCAGCAGCTTGGGGACTAGCGGAGAGACCCAGTACTTC. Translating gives CASSLGTSGETQYF.

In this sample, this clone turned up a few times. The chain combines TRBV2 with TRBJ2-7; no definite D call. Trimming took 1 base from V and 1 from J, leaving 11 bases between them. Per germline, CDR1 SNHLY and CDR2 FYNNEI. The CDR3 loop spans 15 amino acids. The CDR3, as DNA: TGTGCCAGCAGTGAAGATTTCCTCCGGTCCTACGAGCAGTACTTC. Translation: CASSEDFLRSYEQYF.

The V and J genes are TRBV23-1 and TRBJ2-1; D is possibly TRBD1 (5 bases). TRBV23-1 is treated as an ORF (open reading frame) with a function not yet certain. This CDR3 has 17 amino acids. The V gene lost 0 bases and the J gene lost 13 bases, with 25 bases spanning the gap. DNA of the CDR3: TGCGCCAGCAGTCAATCCTATAACGGAGCAGGGATTAGGATACAGTTCTTC. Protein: CASSQSYNGAGIRIQFF.

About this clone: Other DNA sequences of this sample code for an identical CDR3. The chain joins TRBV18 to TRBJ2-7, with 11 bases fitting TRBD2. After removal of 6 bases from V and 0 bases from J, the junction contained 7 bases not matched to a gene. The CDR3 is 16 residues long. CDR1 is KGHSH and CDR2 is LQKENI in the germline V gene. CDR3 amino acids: CASSPLAGGSSYEQYF. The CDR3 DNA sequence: TGTGCCAGCTCCCCGCTAGCGGGAGGTAGCTCCTACGAGCAGTACTTC.